These 9 T cell receptor beta chains were all obtained from the same sample, sequenced in a study of control samples from healthy donors and cancer patients. Measured with immunoSEQ multiplex PCR; TCRdb has only the in-frame clones, and not every one. The sample shows fewer than 85,000 clones, approximately 92% of them seen only once. The sample comprised blood. All receptors come from a woman aged 60-70 years in good health.

The chain carries TRBV6-2 or TRBV6-3 and TRBJ2-7; D remains ambiguous. Per the germline V gene, CDR1 is MNHEY and CDR2 is SVGEGT. The CDR3 has 13 residues. The V end lost 2 bases, the J end lost 3 bases, and 8 bases lay between the germline ends. CDR3 sequence: CASSYDNVYEQYF. The DNA for the CDR3 is TGTGCCAGCAGTTACGACAACGTCTACGAGCAGTACTTC.

This chain uses TRBV6-6 with TRBJ1-1; 9 bases map to TRBD1. The CDR3 contains 14 residues. The trim removed 4 bases at V and 7 bases at J, leaving 7 bases unmatched. Germline CDR1 reads MNHNY; CDR2 reads SVGAGI (reference sequence). CDR3 coding DNA: TGTGCCAGCAGTTCCGGGACAGGGATAAATGAAGCTTTCTTT. This codes for CASSSGTGINEAFF.

The rearrangement joins TRBV6-2 or TRBV6-3 to TRBJ1-2; a possible D gene is TRBD1 (5 bases). Trimming took off 1 base at V and 4 bases at J, with 7 bases between the two ends. The CDR3 consists of 13 residues. CDR1 MNHEY and CDR2 SVGEGT come from the germline V gene. CDR3 in amino acids: CASSYLGTYGYTF. In DNA, the CDR3 is TGTGCCAGCAGTTACTTAGGGACCTATGGCTACACCTTC.

V is TRBV24-1 and J is TRBJ2-5, with no clear D. This CDR3 spans 11 amino acids. V lost 4 bases and J lost 9, with 8 bases in between. The germline CDR1 and CDR2 sequences are KGHDR and SFDVKD. CDR3 in amino acids: CATSEGRSQYF. CDR3 in DNA: TGTGCCACCAGTGAGGGCCGGTCCCAGTACTTC.

This chain connects TRBV27 to TRBJ1-2; weak D call: TRBD1 (5 bases). V lost 4 bases, J lost 7 bases, and 19 bases lay in between. The CDR3 loop spans 15 amino acids. Germline loops: CDR1 MNHEY, CDR2 SMNVEV (reference sequence). The CDR3 nucleotides read TGTGCCAGCAGTTCCCTCGAGGGGAGAAGGGCTGGCTACACCTTC. It yields the protein CASSSLEGRRAGYTF.

The CDR3 DNA reads TGTGCCAGTAGTATAGTTAACAGACGTACGACTGAAGCTTTCTTT. This codes for CASSIVNRRTTEAFF. The chain has TRBV19 and TRBJ1-1, with D hard to call. The CDR3 length is 15 residues. V was cut by 1 base and J by 5 bases, with 14 bases left in between. Germline CDR1 LNHDA, CDR2 SQIVND (reference sequence).

This clone has more than one count but fewer than ten. The chain uses TRBV5-5 and TRBJ1-2; 7 bases agree with TRBD1. There are 15 residues in the CDR3. CDR1 is SGHKS and CDR2 is YYEKEE in the germline V gene (reference sequence). The V and J ends lost 3 bases and 2 bases, in that order; junction bases with no gene match: 7. The CDR3 nucleotides read TGTGCCAGCAGCTCCGGGACAGCATTAAACTATGGCTACACCTTC. Its protein is CASSSGTALNYGYTF.

The chain links TRBV10-3 to TRBJ2-7; 13 positions agree with TRBD2. V dropped 10 bases and J dropped 7; count of bases not matched to a gene: 13. The CDR3 contains 15 residues. Germline CDR1 reads ENHRY; CDR2 reads SYGVKD. Written as DNA, the CDR3 is TGTGCCACCAGGACTAGCGGGAGAGATAACAGGGAGCAGTACTTC. It yields the protein CATRTSGRDNREQYF.

The rearrangement uses TRBV2 and TRBJ1-1, with no clear D. The CDR3 contains 12 residues. The germline V gene encodes CDR1 SNHLY and CDR2 FYNNEI. The V gene lost 8 bases and the J gene lost 4 bases, with 11 bases spanning the gap. This CDR3 reads CASAAEFTEAFF. CDR3 in DNA: TGTGCCAGCGCGGCCGAATTCACTGAAGCTTTCTTT.